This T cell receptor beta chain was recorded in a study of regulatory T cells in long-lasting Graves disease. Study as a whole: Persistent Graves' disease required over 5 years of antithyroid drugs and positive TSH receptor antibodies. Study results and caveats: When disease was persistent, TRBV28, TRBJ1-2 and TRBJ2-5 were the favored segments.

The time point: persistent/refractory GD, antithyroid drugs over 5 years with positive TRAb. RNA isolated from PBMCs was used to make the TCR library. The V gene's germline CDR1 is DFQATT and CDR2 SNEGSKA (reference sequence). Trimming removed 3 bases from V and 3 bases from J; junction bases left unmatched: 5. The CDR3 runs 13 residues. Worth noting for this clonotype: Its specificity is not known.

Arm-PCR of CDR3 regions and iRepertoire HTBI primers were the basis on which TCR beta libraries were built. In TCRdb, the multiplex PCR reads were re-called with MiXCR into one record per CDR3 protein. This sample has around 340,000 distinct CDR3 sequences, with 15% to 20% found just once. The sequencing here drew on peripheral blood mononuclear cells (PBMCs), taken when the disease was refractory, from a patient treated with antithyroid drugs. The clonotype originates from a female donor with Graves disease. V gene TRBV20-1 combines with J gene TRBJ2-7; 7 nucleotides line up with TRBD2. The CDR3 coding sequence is TGCAGTGCTAGGGGGGGGGGGATCTACGAGCAGTACTTC. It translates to CSARGGGIYEQYF.